Included here is one T cell receptor beta chain sequence, with context. The data originate from a study of T cell changes during pregnancy in multiple sclerosis. The germline V and J ends were trimmed by 5 bases and 3 bases, with 16 bases remaining between them. Germline CDR1 and CDR2: LGHNA and YSLEER. The CDR3 totals 15 residues. Clones were sequenced by immunoSEQ multiplex PCR, and TCRdb holds only the in-frame ones, with some missing. The sample yields about 61,000 clones, nearly 95% seen once. The chain is built from TRBV4-3 and TRBJ1-1; no clear D. The receptor was derived from a female donor with multiple sclerosis, enrolled in a pregnancy study. Material: CD8+ T cells from peripheral blood mononuclear cells, obtained in the third trimester of pregnancy. CDR3 loop: CASSTDAAGDTEAFF. CDR3 nucleotides: TGCGCCAGCAGCACGGATGCGGCCGGGGACACTGAAGCTTTCTTT.